Sequencing of this TCR beta chain was carried out in a study of CD8+CD57+ T cells in acquired aplastic anemia. On the study more broadly: Sorted CD4+ plus CD8+ cells gave DNA averaging about 3.2 ug. CD4+ cells from healthy donors averaged around 10 million reads. General study findings and limits: Controls and patients did not differ significantly in CD8+ Simpson's diversity. Patients and controls shared some 30 CD8+ CDR3 sequences.

Profiling that covered TCR beta VDJ and CDR3 relied on genomic DNA as its template. Using its own MiXCR run on the reads, TCRdb lists one record per CDR3 protein. The sample lists more than 100,000 distinct CDR3 sequences; roughly two fifths were seen once. CDR3 length: 14 amino acids. Trimming cost V 1 base and J 2 bases, with 4 bases left between them. CDR1 and CDR2 (germline): SGHRS, YFSETQ. This clonotype was observed many times. Its target is unknown. Material for sequencing was sorted CD4+, CD8+, or CD8+CD57+ T cells (not recorded which) from PBMCs. V usage is TRBV5-1 and J usage is TRBJ2-6, with D uncertain. The sequence was collected from a human donor in good health, serving as a control. CDR3 bases: TGCGCCAGCAGCTTGATAGCTGGGGCCAACGTCCTGACTTTC. Its translation: CASSLIAGANVLTF.